Listed here are 25 T cell receptor beta chains from one sample, sequenced in a study of identical twins. One entry per CDR3 protein, called by TCRdb with MiXCR from the 5' RACE reads. The sample has about 340,000 distinct CDR3 sequences; approximately 13% are singletons. These data also formed part of another study, on yellow fever vaccine responses in identical twins.

Sequenced material: CD8+ T cells sorted from blood. The receptors shown here come from a woman aged 18-29 years in good health.

The chain uses TRBV2 and TRBJ2-1, with a tentative D call TRBD2 (5 bases). The CDR3 runs to 12 residues. Germline V lookup: CDR1 SNHLY, CDR2 FYNNEI. V lost 11 bases and J 9 bases, leaving 17 bases between the germline ends. CDR3 amino acids: CARLTRRGEQFF. The CDR3 DNA reads as TGTGCCCGCCTAACCCGACGGGGTGAGCAGTTCTTC.

The V call is TRBV20-1, the J call TRBJ2-1; TRBD2 might be the D (5 bases). Trimming pared 0 bases from V and 4 bases from J, leaving 16 bases between. This CDR3 has 16 residues. Per germline, CDR1 DFQATT and CDR2 SNEGSKA (reference sequence). CDR3 sequence: CSARDPGKVKYNEQFF. The CDR3 bases are TGCAGTGCTAGAGATCCGGGGAAGGTGAAGTACAATGAGCAGTTCTTC.

This clonotype was counted once. The chain links TRBV9 to TRBJ2-5, with D possibly matching TRBD1 (6 bases). Germline V gives CDR1 SGDLS, CDR2 YYNGEE. CDR3 length: 15 residues. V was trimmed by 0 bases and J by 5 bases, leaving 14 bases between them. CDR3 protein: CASSVATGGGETQYF. The CDR3 bases are TGTGCCAGCAGCGTAGCTACTGGGGGCGGGGAGACCCAGTACTTC.

V gene TRBV20-1 combines with J gene TRBJ1-1; maybe TRBD1 (5 bases). Germline assignment: CDR1 DFQATT and CDR2 SNEGSKA (reference sequence). This CDR3 has 15 amino acids. Between the trimmed V and J ends, which lost 2 bases and 1 base, there was a span of 14 bases. CDR3 in amino acids: CSARFEGPWNTEAFF. CDR3 nucleotides: TGCAGTGCTAGATTCGAGGGACCGTGGAACACTGAAGCTTTCTTT.

This clonotype was seen only a few times. The V call is TRBV28, the J call TRBJ2-1, with 7 bases fitting TRBD1. The CDR3 runs 15 residues. V dropped 5 bases and J dropped 7; count of bases not matched to a gene: 11. The V gene's germline CDR1 is MDHEN and CDR2 SYDVKM. For the CDR3, the DNA is TGTGCCAGCAGTGGAAGACAGGGTGTCTCAAATGAGCAGTTCTTC. Its translation is CASSGRQGVSNEQFF.

The chain carries TRBV27 and TRBJ2-3; TRBD1 matches 7 bases. J lost 0 bases, V lost 2 bases, and 11 bases had no gene match. Germline CDR1 is MNHEY and CDR2 is SMNVEV (reference sequence). The CDR3 has 18 residues. The CDR3 loop is CASSLPIQTGKSTDTQYF. The CDR3 nucleotides read TGTGCCAGCAGTTTACCGATTCAGACAGGGAAAAGCACAGATACGCAGTATTTT.

The V and J genes are TRBV7-2 and TRBJ1-6; D may be TRBD1 (6 bases). The CDR3 spans 15 residues. CDR1 and CDR2 (germline): SGHTA, FQGNSA. V was clipped by 3 bases and J by 8 bases, with 14 bases between them. The CDR3 sequence is CASSFELDSYSPLHF. For the CDR3, the DNA is TGTGCCAGCAGCTTTGAGTTGGACAGTTATTCACCCCTCCACTTT.

V gene TRBV6-2 or TRBV6-3 combines with J gene TRBJ1-5; D may be TRBD1 (6 bases). V was shortened by 5 bases and J by 5 bases, with 16 bases between the two germline ends. In germline, CDR1 is MNHEY, CDR2 SVGEGT. The CDR3 has 15 amino acids. The chain's CDR3 is CASSRNREDYQPQHF. The CDR3 DNA reads TGTGCCAGCAGTCGGAACAGGGAAGATTATCAGCCCCAGCATTTT.

The rearrangement joins TRBV2 to TRBJ2-7, with TRBD1 identical over 7 bases. The trim removed 8 bases at V and 2 bases at J, leaving 3 bases unmatched. CDR1 is SNHLY, CDR2 FYNNEI, per germline. The CDR3 length is 12 residues. CDR3 coding DNA: TGTGCCAGCGGGGGACAGACCTACGAGCAGTACTTC. This codes for CASGGQTYEQYF.

The chain carries TRBV20-1 and TRBJ2-1; possibly TRBD2 for D (6 bases). CDR3 length: 17 amino acids. Germline V gives CDR1 DFQATT, CDR2 SNEGSKA (reference sequence). The V and J ends lost 0 bases and 6 bases respectively, with 21 bases between them. The CDR3 protein is CSARDWRGASGGNEQFF. Written as DNA, the CDR3 is TGCAGTGCTAGAGATTGGCGCGGGGCCTCAGGAGGCAATGAGCAGTTCTTC.

This clonotype was found a few times. V is TRBV24-1 and J is TRBJ1-1; 8 nucleotides match TRBD1. Unmatched junction bases numbered 5, after V lost 9 bases and J lost 3 bases. The CDR3 length is 13 residues. CDR1 and CDR2 (germline): KGHDR, SFDVKD. The CDR3 DNA is TGTGCCACCCGCGGACAGGGCGACACTGAAGCTTTCTTT. It is translated as CATRGQGDTEAFF.

This clonotype appeared many times. The chain employs TRBV20-1 and TRBJ2-1, with 7 bases matching TRBD1. V shed 3 bases and J 0 bases; nucleotides not matched to a gene: 5. This CDR3 has 15 residues. From germline, CDR1 is DFQATT and CDR2 SNEGSKA (reference sequence). The DNA of the CDR3 is TGCAGTGCTAGGGGGGACAGCAGCTCCTACAATGAGCAGTTCTTC. It translates to CSARGDSSSYNEQFF.

This clonotype came up a few times. The rearrangement links TRBV25-1 to TRBJ1-1; 7 positions match TRBD1. This CDR3 is built from 11 residues. Germline V gene sequence: CDR1 MGHDK, CDR2 SYGVNS. The V and J ends lost 7 bases and 6 bases, in that order; junction bases with no gene match: 2. DNA of the CDR3: TGTGCCAGCAACAGGGGTTCTGAAGCTTTCTTT. It is translated as CASNRGSEAFF.

This clonotype was recorded many times. The V call is TRBV12-3 or TRBV12-4, the J call TRBJ1-1; D gene unclear. This CDR3 has 11 amino acids. V was cut by 3 bases and J by 7 bases, with 6 bases left in between. DNA of the CDR3: TGTGCCAGCAGTTTTGAGATTGAAGCTTTCTTT. Amino acid sequence: CASSFEIEAFF.

The chain has TRBV7-8 and TRBJ2-3, with 8 bases fitting TRBD2. This CDR3 has 15 amino acids. V gave up 5 bases and J gave up 3 bases; unmatched junction bases: 7. The V gene's germline CDR1 is SGHVS and CDR2 FQNEAQ. The chain's CDR3 is CASSQSGRLTDTQYF. CDR3 bases: TGTGCCAGCAGCCAAAGCGGGAGATTGACAGATACGCAGTATTTT.

The chain is built from TRBV7-9 and TRBJ2-5; 9 bases line up with TRBD2. The CDR3 spans 15 residues. Trimming removed 4 bases from V and 2 bases from J; junction bases left unmatched: 5. Germline CDR1 SEHNR, CDR2 FQNEAQ (reference sequence). This CDR3 is CASSSGTSSQETQYF. The CDR3 region has the DNA TGTGCCAGCAGCTCAGGGACTAGCAGTCAAGAGACCCAGTACTTC.

As for this clonotype: Since a much larger clone is just one base distant, this may be a read error. V gene TRBV20-1 combines with J gene TRBJ1-1; 11 bases are a match to TRBD1. Germline V lookup: CDR1 DFQATT, CDR2 SNEGSKA (reference sequence). This CDR3 contains 13 residues. Trimming at V came to 3 bases and at J to 4 bases, leaving 1 base not matched to a gene. CDR3 region: CSASGTGGTEAFF. The DNA of the CDR3 is TGCAGTGCTAGTGGGACAGGGGGCACTGAAGCTTTCTTT.

This clonotype was seen more than once but under ten times. The rearrangement links TRBV4-1 to TRBJ1-5; D gene uncertain. Germline values: CDR1 MGHRA, CDR2 YSYEKL. V was trimmed by 3 bases and J by 1 base, leaving 10 bases between them. The CDR3 contains 15 residues. Here the CDR3 reads CASSQEELSNQPQHF. As DNA, the CDR3 is TGCGCCAGCAGCCAGGAGGAGTTGAGCAATCAGCCCCAGCATTTT.

This sequence joins TRBV29-1 and TRBJ2-3; D call uncertain. The V and J ends lost 6 bases and 2 bases respectively, with 3 bases between them. There are 10 residues in the CDR3. Germline CDR1 SQVTM, CDR2 ANQGSEA. The CDR3 bases are TGCAGCGTACACACAGATACGCAGTATTTT. It specifies CSVHTDTQYF.

This clonotype was counted at least ten times. V gene TRBV5-1 combines with J gene TRBJ2-7; D unclear. This CDR3 is 12 amino acids long. In germline, CDR1 is SGHRS, CDR2 YFSETQ. Trimming shortened V by 4 bases and J by 7 bases, and 12 bases separated the two germline ends. The DNA for the CDR3 is TGCGCCAGCAGCCTCCCGGCTAGGGAGCAGTACTTC. It specifies CASSLPAREQYF. The full variable domain, with the rest looked up from reference TRBV5-1 and TRBJ2-7, is KAGVTQTPRYLIKTRGQQVTLSCSPISGHRSVSWYQQTPGQGLQFLFEYFSETQRNKGNFPGRFSGRQFSNSRSEMNVSTLELGDSALYLCASSLPAREQYFGPGTRLTVT.

This clonotype showed up many times. V is TRBV12-3 or TRBV12-4 and J is TRBJ2-7, with D uncertain. The CDR3 consists of 14 residues. The V end lost 5 bases, the J end lost 3 bases, and 14 bases lay between the germline ends. CDR3 DNA sequence: TGTGCCAGCAGTGCATACGGGCCCGACTACGAGCAGTACTTC. Translated, it gives CASSAYGPDYEQYF.

This clonotype came up many times. The gene calls are TRBV10-1 and TRBJ2-5; no firm D call. Germline CDR1 is WNHNN and CDR2 is SYGVQD (reference sequence). The CDR3 contains 12 residues. V dropped 0 bases and J dropped 5 bases, with 4 bases sitting between them. The CDR3 region is CASSESWETQYF. Here the CDR3 DNA reads TGCGCCAGCAGTGAGTCTTGGGAGACCCAGTACTTC.

The chain combines TRBV9 with TRBJ1-2; no clear D gene. V shed 0 bases and J shed 3 bases, with 18 bases lying between them. Germline V gene sequence: CDR1 SGDLS, CDR2 YYNGEE. CDR3 length: 17 amino acids. CDR3 protein: CASSVATATPPDYGYTF. As DNA, the CDR3 is TGTGCCAGCAGCGTAGCGACCGCTACCCCTCCAGACTATGGCTACACCTTC.

This clonotype has only a few counts. The chain uses TRBV19 and TRBJ2-2; no clear D. V was clipped by 3 bases and J by 1 base, with 6 bases between them. This CDR3 comprises 14 residues. The germline V gene encodes CDR1 LNHDA and CDR2 SQIVND (reference sequence). This CDR3 is CASSIAQNTGELFF. The DNA for the CDR3 is TGTGCCAGTAGTATCGCCCAGAACACCGGGGAGCTGTTTTTT. Together with reference TRBV19 and TRBJ2-2, the CDR3 gives the full variable domain: DGGITQSPKYLFRKEGQNVTLSCEQNLNHDAMYWYRQDPGQGLRLIYYSQIVNDFQKGDIAEGYSVSREKKESFPLTVTSAQKNPTAFYLCASSIAQNTGELFFGEGSRLTVL.

Turning to this clonotype: Its ends do not fully match the called genes, so a read error is possible. The chain is built from TRBV3-1 and TRBJ1-2, with D perhaps matching TRBD1 (6 bases). Germline CDR1 and CDR2: LGHDT and YNNKEL (reference sequence). The CDR3 covers 14 residues. DNA of the CDR3: TGTGCCAGCAGCCTGGACAGTTCGCCCTATGGCTACACCTTT. Translated: CASSLDSSPYGYTF.